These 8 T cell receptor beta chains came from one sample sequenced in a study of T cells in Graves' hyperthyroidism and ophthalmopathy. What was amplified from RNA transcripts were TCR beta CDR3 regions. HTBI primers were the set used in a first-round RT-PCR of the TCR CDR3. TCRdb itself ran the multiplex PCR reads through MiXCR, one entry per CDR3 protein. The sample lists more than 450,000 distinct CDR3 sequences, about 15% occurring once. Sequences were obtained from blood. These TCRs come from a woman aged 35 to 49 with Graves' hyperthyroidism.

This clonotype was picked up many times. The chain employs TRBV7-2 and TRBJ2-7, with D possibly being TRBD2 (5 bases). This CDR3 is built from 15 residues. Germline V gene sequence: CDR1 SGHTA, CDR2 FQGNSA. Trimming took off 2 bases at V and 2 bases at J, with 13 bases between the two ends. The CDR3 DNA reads TGTGCCAGCAGCTTAAAGTCTGGCGGGCCCTACGAGCAGTACTTC. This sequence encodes CASSLKSGGPYEQYF.

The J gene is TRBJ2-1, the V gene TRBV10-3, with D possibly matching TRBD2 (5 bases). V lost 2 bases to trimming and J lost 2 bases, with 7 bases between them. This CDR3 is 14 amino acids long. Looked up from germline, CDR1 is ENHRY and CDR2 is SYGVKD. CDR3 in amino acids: CAISEKRTYNEQFF. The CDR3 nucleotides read TGTGCCATCAGTGAGAAGCGGACCTACAATGAGCAGTTCTTC.

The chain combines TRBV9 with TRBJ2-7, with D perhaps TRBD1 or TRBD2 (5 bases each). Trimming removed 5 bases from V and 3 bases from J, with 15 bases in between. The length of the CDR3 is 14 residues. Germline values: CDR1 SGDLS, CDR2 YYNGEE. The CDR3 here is CASSRQGGGYEQYF. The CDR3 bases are TGTGCCAGCAGTCGTCAGGGTGGGGGCTACGAGCAGTACTTC. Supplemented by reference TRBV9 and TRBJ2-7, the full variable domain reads DSGVTQTPKHLITATGQRVTLRCSPRSGDLSVYWYQQSLDQGLQFLIQYYNGEERAKGNILERFSAQQFPDLHSELNLSSLELGDSALYFCASSRQGGGYEQYFGPGTRLTVT.

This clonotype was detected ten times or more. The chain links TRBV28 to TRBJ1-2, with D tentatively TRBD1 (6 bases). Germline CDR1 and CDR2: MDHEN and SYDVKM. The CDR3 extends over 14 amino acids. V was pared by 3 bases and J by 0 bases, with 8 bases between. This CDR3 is CASSLRGTNYGYTF. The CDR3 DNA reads TGTGCCAGCAGTTTGAGGGGGACTAACTATGGCTACACCTTC.

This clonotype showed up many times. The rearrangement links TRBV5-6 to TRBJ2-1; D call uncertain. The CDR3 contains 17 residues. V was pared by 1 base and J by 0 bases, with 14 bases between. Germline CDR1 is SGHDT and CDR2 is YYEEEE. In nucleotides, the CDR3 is TGTGCCAGCAGCTTGATAGATGGAATCCGCTCCTACAATGAGCAGTTCTTC. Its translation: CASSLIDGIRSYNEQFF.

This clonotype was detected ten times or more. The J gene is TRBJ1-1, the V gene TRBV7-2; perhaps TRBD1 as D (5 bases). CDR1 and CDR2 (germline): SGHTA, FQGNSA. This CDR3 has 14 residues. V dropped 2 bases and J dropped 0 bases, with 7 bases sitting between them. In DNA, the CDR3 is TGTGCCAGCAGCTTATGGGGCCTGAACACTGAAGCTTTCTTT. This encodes CASSLWGLNTEAFF.

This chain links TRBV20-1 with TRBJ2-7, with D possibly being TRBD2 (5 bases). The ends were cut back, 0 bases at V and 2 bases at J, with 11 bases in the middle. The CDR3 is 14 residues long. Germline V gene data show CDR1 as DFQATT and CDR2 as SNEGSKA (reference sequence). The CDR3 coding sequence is TGCAGTGCTAGAGATCCAGCGGCCGCCTACGAGCAGTACTTC. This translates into CSARDPAAAYEQYF.

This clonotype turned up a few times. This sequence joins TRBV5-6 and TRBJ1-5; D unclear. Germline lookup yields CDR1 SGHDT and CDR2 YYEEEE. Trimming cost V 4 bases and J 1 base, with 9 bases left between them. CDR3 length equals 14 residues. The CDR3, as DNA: TGTGCCAGCAGCAAACGGAGGAGCAATCAGCCCCAGCATTTT. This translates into CASSKRRSNQPQHF.